This note documents a single T cell receptor beta chain sequence. Its antigen is as yet unknown. This sample was included in a study of CD8+CD57+ T cells in acquired aplastic anemia. Study details: Mean DNA quantity obtained from sorted CD4+ and CD8+ cells was about 3.5 ug.

According to the study, genomic DNA was the template for TCR beta VDJ and CDR3 profiling. TCRdb fed the reads into MiXCR, producing one record per CDR3 protein. The data contain 60,000 to 75,000 distinct CDR3 sequences, around 50% of them singletons. General study findings and limits: Comparison of patients with controls identified nearly 30 shared CD8+ CDR3 sequences.

After removal of 0 bases from V and 5 bases from J, the junction contained 4 bases not matched to a gene. The CDR3 runs 15 residues. Germline loops: CDR1 SEHNR, CDR2 FQNEAQ (reference sequence). The specimen was sorted CD4+, CD8+, or CD8+CD57+ T cells (not recorded which) from PBMCs. This receptor was identified in a human donor in good health, serving as a control. J is TRBJ2-7 and V is TRBV7-9; 10 bases match TRBD2. The CDR3 protein is CASSLAGTSAHEQYF. CDR3 nucleotide sequence: TGTGCCAGCAGCTTAGCCGGGACTAGCGCCCACGAGCAGTACTTC.